This T cell receptor (beta chain) derives from a study of T cells in Graves' hyperthyroidism and ophthalmopathy. Study conclusions and caveats: A model of 13 V-J pairs discriminated ophthalmopathy from stable hyperthyroidism.

Germline CDR1 SGHTA, CDR2 FQGTGA. The CDR3 contains 14 residues. V trimming: 8 bases; J trimming: 6 bases; junction bases outside the gene matches: 9. The count of this clonotype is one. Its antigen is undetermined. Just one base apart from a much larger clone, this may be a read error. Diagnostic decisions used clinical symptoms, serum thyroxine and TRAb, thyroid ultrasound and orbital computed tomography. Sampled blood dates from first hyperthyroidism diagnosis, and it precedes any ophthalmopathy symptoms. PBMCs came from less than 11 ml fresh peripheral blood. Amplification targeted TCR beta CDR3 regions from RNA transcripts. The TCR CDR3 was amplified in a first-round RT-PCR using the HTBI primer set. TCRdb re-called the multiplex PCR reads with MiXCR, one entry per CDR3 protein. This table has more than 550,000 distinct CDR3 sequences, roughly a sixth appearing once.

What was sequenced was blood. The chain couples TRBV7-3 to TRBJ2-2; 7 nucleotides align to TRBD2. This sequence was found in a woman aged 45-59 years with Graves' hyperthyroidism that later progressed to Graves' ophthalmopathy. In DNA form, the CDR3 reads TGTGCCAGCGGCTCAGGACTAGTCGCCGGGGAGCTGTTTTTT. Translation: CASGSGLVAGELFF.